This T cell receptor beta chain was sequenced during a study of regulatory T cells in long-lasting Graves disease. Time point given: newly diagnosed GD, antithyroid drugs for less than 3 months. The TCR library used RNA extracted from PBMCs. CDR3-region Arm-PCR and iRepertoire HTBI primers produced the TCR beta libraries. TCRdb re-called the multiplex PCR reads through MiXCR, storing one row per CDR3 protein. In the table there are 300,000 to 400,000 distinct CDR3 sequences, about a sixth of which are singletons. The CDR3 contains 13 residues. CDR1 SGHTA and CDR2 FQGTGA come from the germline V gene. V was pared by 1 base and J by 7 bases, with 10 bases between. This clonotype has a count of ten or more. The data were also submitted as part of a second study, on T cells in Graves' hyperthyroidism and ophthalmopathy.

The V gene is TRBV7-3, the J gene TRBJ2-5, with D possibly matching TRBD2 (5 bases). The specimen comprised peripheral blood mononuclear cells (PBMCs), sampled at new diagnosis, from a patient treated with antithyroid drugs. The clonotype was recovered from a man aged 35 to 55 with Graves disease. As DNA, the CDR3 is TGTGCCAGCAGCTTAATTTCCGGGGTGACCCAGTACTTC. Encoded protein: CASSLISGVTQYF.